This T cell receptor beta chain was captured in a study of blood T cell repertoires in COVID-19. In the study's own analysis: The authors estimated nucleated cell counts from reference gene primer amplification. The data were produced by immunoSEQ multiplex PCR, yet TCRdb's version contains in-frame clones alone and is incomplete. That table gives V, J and clone size, and the DNA gave D and trimming. The sample shows roughly 500,000 clones, roughly 85% of them seen only once. The sample comprised peripheral blood. This TCR derives from a human donor in a cohort sampled during active COVID-19.

The DNA for the CDR3 is TGTGCCAGCAGAAATGACAGGGATCAGCCCCAGCATTTT. Its translation: CASRNDRDQPQHF. The chain carries TRBV6-5 and TRBJ1-5, with 7 nucleotides matching TRBD1. The V gene end was trimmed by 6 bases and the J gene end by 5 bases; junction bases not matched to a gene: 4. This CDR3 has 13 amino acids. Looked up from germline, CDR1 is MNHEY and CDR2 is SVGAGI.